This T cell receptor beta chain was identified in a study of tumor and adjacent non-tumor tissue in lung cancer. The library came from three nested PCR rounds adapted from ARM-PCR protocols. TCRdb ran MiXCR on the multiplex PCR reads and lists one entry per CDR3 protein. This table has some 77,000 distinct CDR3 sequences, around 70% appearing once. The template was RNA from unsorted bulk tissue. The table lists this clonotype with a few counts. Just one base apart from a much larger clone, this may be a read error. CDR1 is SEHNR, CDR2 FQNEAQ, per germline (reference sequence). The CDR3 is 15 amino acids. The V segment lost 5 bases and the J segment 7 bases; nucleotides outside the gene matches: 10.

The material sequenced was lung tumor tissue. This rearrangement joins TRBV7-9 to TRBJ2-1, with TRBD1 identical over 8 bases. The clonotype originates from a woman between 65 and 79 years old with non-small cell lung cancer. CDR3 in amino acids: CASSPWTGIGNEQFF. As DNA, the CDR3 is TGTGCCAGCAGCCCCTGGACAGGGATTGGAAATGAGCAGTTCTTC.